This TCR beta chain emerged from a study of blood T cell repertoires in COVID-19. Germline CDR1 reads SGDLS; CDR2 reads YYNGEE. V lost 0 bases and J 3 bases, leaving 7 bases between the germline ends. This CDR3 has 14 amino acids. Clones were sequenced by immunoSEQ multiplex PCR, and TCRdb holds only the in-frame ones, with some missing. Seen here are 350,000 to 400,000 clones, roughly 90% observed once, and the top ten hold over 0.9%. As regards this clone: Other DNA sequences within the sample encode an identical CDR3.

Study members were between about 18 and 100 years old and lived in 24 US regions. This chain connects TRBV9 to TRBJ1-5, with D possibly matching TRBD1 (5 bases). The clonotype was recovered from a woman aged 30 to 39 with acute COVID-19. Sequenced material: PBMCs or T cells enriched from blood (not recorded which). In DNA form, the CDR3 reads TGTGCCAGCAGCGTAGAAGGGGCCAATCAGCCCCAGCATTTT. This gives the protein CASSVEGANQPQHF.